These T cell receptor beta chains were read from a single sample in a study of shared clonotypes between healthy human individuals. Libraries were prepared by immunoSEQ multiplex PCR; TCRdb keeps only in-frame clonotypes and omits some of them. The sample carries approximately 2,300,000 clones, roughly 90% recorded once. Sequenced sample: naive CD4+ T cells from PBMCs. These receptors were obtained from a man aged 18 to 35 in good health. Some clones in this sample may be carry-over from other donors' samples. Both conserved end residues are part of each CDR3. Fields, in order: J gene, D gene, V gene, clone size, CDR3 protein, CDR3 DNA. D genes are given only for firm matches. Not every row has a clone size; where given, it reads once, few, many or a size class.

TRBJ2-7 . TRBV7-2 . CASSPGGRGSYEQYF TGTGCCAGCAGTCCAGGAGGTCGGGGCTCCTACGAGCAGTACTTC
TRBJ1-5 TRBD1 TRBV5-6 . CASSLLDRDSNQPQHF TGTGCCAGCAGCTTACTAGACAGGGATAGCAATCAGCCCCAGCATTTT
TRBJ1-1 . TRBV15 . CATSRGTGLNTEAFF TGTGCCACCAGCAGAGGGACGGGACTTAACACTGAAGCTTTCTTT
TRBJ1-5 . TRBV15 . CATSRGRGNQPQHF TGTGCCACCAGCAGAGGTAGGGGCAATCAGCCCCAGCATTTT
TRBJ2-1 . TRBV6-1 . CASSGGSRHNEQFF TGTGCCAGCAGTGGGGGTTCCAGGCACAATGAGCAGTTCTTC
TRBJ1-1 . TRBV5-8 . CASSFINGRVGNTEAFF TGTGCCAGCAGCTTTATTAATGGTCGTGTCGGGAACACTGAAGCTTTCTTT
TRBJ2-5 . TRBV7-6 . CASSPRGRETQYF TGTGCCAGCAGCCCCCGGGGACGGGAGACCCAGTACTTC
TRBJ2-2 . TRBV15 . CATSVRQSNTGELFF TGTGCCACCAGCGTCCGACAGTCGAACACCGGGGAGCTGTTTTTT
TRBJ1-2 . TRBV6-5 . CASSQGYGYTF TGTGCCAGCAGTCAGGGGTATGGCTACACCTTC
TRBJ1-1 . TRBV5-1 . CASSQTSVNTEAFF TGCGCCAGCAGCCAGACCAGTGTTAACACTGAAGCTTTCTTT
TRBJ2-1 TRBD2 TRBV5-1 . CASSLGILAGGPGYNEQFF TGCGCCAGCAGCTTGGGTATACTAGCGGGAGGGCCGGGCTACAATGAGCAGTTCTTC
TRBJ2-1 . TRBV11-3 . CASSLAGNYNEQFF TGTGCCAGCAGCTTAGCGGGCAATTACAATGAGCAGTTCTTC
TRBJ2-7 TRBD1 TRBV19 . CASSPRDRGYEQYF TGTGCCAGTAGCCCACGGGACAGGGGCTACGAGCAGTACTTC
TRBJ2-3 . TRBV27 . CASSFKDTQYF TGTGCCAGCAGTTTTAAGGATACGCAGTATTTT
TRBJ2-7 TRBD2 TRBV5-1 . CASSSGGLAGDFEQYF TGCGCCAGCAGCTCTGGTGGACTAGCGGGAGACTTCGAGCAGTACTTC
TRBJ1-1 . TRBV18 few CASSTGGNTEAFF TGTGCCAGCTCGACCGGGGGGAACACTGAAGCTTTCTTT
TRBJ1-4 TRBD1 TRBV20-1 few CSAHRGEKLFF TGCAGTGCTCACAGGGGCGAAAAACTGTTTTTT
TRBJ2-7 TRBD1 TRBV6-6 . CASSYITGVGNEQYF TGTGCCAGCAGTTACATCACAGGGGTGGGAAACGAGCAGTACTTC
TRBJ2-2 TRBD1 TRBV11-3 . CASSLDYYPGQGDTGELFF TGTGCCAGCAGCTTGGACTATTACCCGGGACAGGGGGACACCGGGGAGCTGTTTTTT
TRBJ2-2 . TRBV5-1 . CASSSQGSNTGELFF TGCGCCAGCAGCTCACAGGGCTCGAACACCGGGGAGCTGTTTTTT
TRBJ2-5 . TRBV20-1 . CSARDKETQYF TGCAGTGCTAGGGACAAAGAGACCCAGTACTTC
TRBJ2-1 . TRBV11-2 . CASSLTYNEQFF TGTGCCAGCAGCTTAACCTACAATGAGCAGTTCTTC
TRBJ1-4 . TRBV18 . CASSRGPNPEKLFF TGTGCCAGCTCACGGGGCCCGAACCCTGAAAAACTGTTTTTT
TRBJ2-5 TRBD2 TRBV10-3 . CAISGGTSGEETQYF TGTGCCATCAGTGGGGGGACTAGCGGGGAAGAGACCCAGTACTTC
TRBJ2-1 TRBD2 TRBV11-3 . CASSSRGRGGRYNEQFF TGTGCCAGCAGCTCCCGTGGACGGGGAGGGCGTTACAATGAGCAGTTCTTC
TRBJ2-1 TRBD1 TRBV27 . CASSSPGTGTYNEQFF TGTGCCAGCAGTTCCCCCGGGACAGGGACCTACAATGAGCAGTTCTTC
TRBJ2-1 TRBD2 TRBV19 . CASSIFGTSSYNEQFF TGTGCCAGTAGTATCTTCGGGACTAGCAGCTACAATGAGCAGTTCTTC
TRBJ2-2 . TRBV28 . CAGGVNTGELFF TGTGCCGGGGGAGTAAACACCGGGGAGCTGTTTTTT
TRBJ2-7 TRBD2 TRBV4-2 once CASSQDTTSGWSYEQYF TGTGCCAGCAGCCAAGATACCACTAGCGGTTGGTCCTACGAGCAGTACTTC
TRBJ2-2 TRBD1 TRBV11-3 . CASRRTGSSSGELFF TGTGCCAGCAGACGGACAGGGTCTAGTTCCGGGGAGCTGTTTTTT
TRBJ1-1 . TRBV7-9 . CASSDRGGNTEAFF TGTGCCAGCAGCGACCGCGGGGGCAATACTGAAGCTTTCTTT
TRBJ2-7 TRBD2 TRBV5-1 . CASSLGTSGYEQYF TGCGCCAGCAGCCTCGGGACTAGCGGTTACGAGCAGTACTTC
TRBJ2-1 . TRBV11-3 . CASGQSSYNEQFF TGTGCCAGCGGCCAGAGCTCCTACAATGAGCAGTTCTTC
TRBJ2-3 . TRBV6-1 . CASRTPVTDTQYF TGTGCCAGCAGGACCCCGGTCACAGATACGCAGTATTTT
TRBJ2-5 TRBD1 TRBV28 . CASSSTTGGPRETQYF TGTGCCAGCAGTTCAACTACAGGGGGACCCCGGGAGACCCAGTACTTC
TRBJ1-1 . TRBV27 . CASSQTPGKSNAFF TGTGCCAGCAGCCAAACTCCAGGGAAGTCAAACGCTTTCTTT
TRBJ2-1 . TRBV5-1 . CASSLIAQKNNEQFF TGCGCCAGCAGCTTGATAGCGCAGAAAAACAATGAGCAGTTCTTC
TRBJ2-1 . TRBV6-5 . CASSSRDSEQFF TGTGCCAGCAGTTCCCGGGACTCCGAGCAGTTCTTC
TRBJ2-7 . TRBV28 . CASSFPGGWGGSLDKGSVAEQYF TGTGCCAGCAGTTTCCCCGGTGGCTGGGGTGGGTCGCTAGATAAGGGGTCGGTGGCGGAGCAGTACTTC
TRBJ1-1 . TRBV19 . CASSILDSSLNTEAFF TGTGCCAGTAGTATCCTCGACAGCAGTCTAAACACTGAAGCTTTCTTT
TRBJ2-7 TRBD1 TRBV4-3 . CASSQGRTGANSYEQYF TGCGCCAGCAGCCAAGGACGGACAGGGGCGAATTCCTACGAGCAGTACTTC
TRBJ1-1 TRBD1 TRBV28 once CASSSPGGRTEAFF TGTGCCAGCAGTTCGCCAGGGGGTCGGACTGAAGCTTTCTTT
TRBJ2-7 TRBD1 TRBV20-1 . CSAGQGPEQYF TGCAGTGCCGGACAGGGTCCCGAGCAGTACTTC
TRBJ2-7 . TRBV6-1 . CASSETVTYEQYF TGTGCCAGCAGTGAGACTGTAACCTACGAGCAGTACTTC
TRBJ2-5 TRBD1 TRBV10-3 . CAIKDRGPETQYF TGTGCCATCAAAGACAGGGGGCCGGAGACCCAGTACTTC
TRBJ2-7 TRBD1 TRBV27 few CASSQGDRGYEQYF TGTGCCAGCAGCCAGGGGGACAGAGGCTACGAGCAGTACTTC
TRBJ1-2 . TRBV6-1 . CASSGTLFGPYGYTF TGTGCCAGCAGTGGGACACTTTTCGGGCCCTATGGCTACACCTTC
TRBJ2-7 . TRBV6-5 . CASRPEGGNEQYF TGTGCCAGCAGGCCTGAGGGGGGCAACGAGCAGTACTTC
TRBJ2-7 . TRBV6-1 . CASSAGIPYEQYF TGTGCCAGCAGTGCGGGGATCCCCTACGAGCAGTACTTC
TRBJ1-2 . TRBV20-1 . CQPGGYTF TGCCAGCCAGGGGGCTACACCTTC
TRBJ1-2 . TRBV10-3 . CAISGRYYGYTF TGTGCCATCAGTGGGAGGTATTATGGCTACACCTTC
TRBJ2-5 TRBD2 TRBV28 once CASSVTSAQETQYF TGTGCCAGCAGTGTCACTAGCGCCCAAGAGACCCAGTACTTC
TRBJ1-2 TRBD1 TRBV4-2 . CASSQDGTGDRGGYTF TGTGCCAGCAGCCAAGATGGGACAGGGGATCGGGGGGGCTACACCTTC
TRBJ1-1 . TRBV5-1 . CASSAAGGRGTEAFF TGCGCCAGCAGCGCAGCCGGGGGTCGGGGCACTGAAGCTTTCTTT
TRBJ2-7 . TRBV7-3 . CASSLTGDMTYEQYF TGTGCCAGCAGCCTTACCGGGGACATGACCTACGAGCAGTACTTC
TRBJ2-1 . TRBV28 once CASSLDSYGEQFF TGTGCCAGCAGTCTGGACTCATACGGTGAGCAGTTCTTC